Shown below are 6 T cell receptor beta chains from a single sample sequenced in a study of cytomegalovirus exposure and HLA in healthy donors. PCR used 60 Vbeta primers and 13 Jbeta primers. Only in-frame clones appear in the TCRdb table, and some are missing; sequencing was by immunoSEQ multiplex PCR. The table shows approximately 240,000 clones, with around four fifths occurring only once. The sequencing input was PBMCs. Receptors were obtained from a woman in her fifties or sixties in good health and CMV-seropositive.

CDR3 DNA sequence: TGTGCCGCGGGACAGGCGGGTTGGACTGAAGCTTTCTTT. Translated: CAAGQAGWTEAFF. The chain uses TRBV28 and TRBJ1-1; 8 bases align to TRBD1. This CDR3 region has 13 residues. V shed 11 bases, J shed 5 bases, and the junction held 10 bases outside the gene matches. CDR1 MDHEN and CDR2 SYDVKM come from the germline V gene.

This clone has more than one count but fewer than ten. This chain links TRBV6-1 with TRBJ1-3, with TRBD1 as a possible D gene (5 bases). Trimming pared 6 bases from V and 0 bases from J, leaving 9 bases between. The germline V gene has CDR1 MNHNS and CDR2 SASEGT. The CDR3 runs 14 residues. CDR3 bases: TGTGCCAGCAGGCCAGGGAACTCTGGAAACACCATATATTTT. Translated: CASRPGNSGNTIYF.

This clone occurred once. The CDR3 protein is CASSYSLGGRDEQYF. The DNA of the CDR3 is TGTGCCAGCAGTTACTCGCTAGGCGGGAGGGACGAGCAGTACTTC. This chain links TRBV6-5 with TRBJ2-7; the match to TRBD2 covers 9 bases. Germline CDR1 and CDR2: MNHEY and SVGAGI. The CDR3 length is 15 residues. Germline trimming cut 0 bases from V and 5 bases from J; bases unmatched to any gene: 5.

The chain is built from TRBV5-1 and TRBJ1-1, with TRBD1 matching over 8 bases. The germline gives CDR1 SGHRS, CDR2 YFSETQ. CDR3 size: 15 residues. Losses at the gene ends were 4 bases for V and 7 bases for J; bases not matched to a gene: 12. The CDR3: CASSQWGRGQGEAFF. As DNA, the CDR3 is TGCGCCAGCAGCCAATGGGGCAGGGGGCAGGGTGAAGCTTTCTTT. Combining the CDR3 with reference TRBV5-1 and TRBJ1-1 gives the whole variable domain KAGVTQTPRYLIKTRGQQVTLSCSPISGHRSVSWYQQTPGQGLQFLFEYFSETQRNKGNFPGRFSGRQFSNSRSEMNVSTLELGDSALYLCASSQWGRGQGEAFFGQGTRLTVV.

V and J are TRBV1 and TRBJ2-3; the DNA was not used to check the table's D call, TRBD2. TRBV1 is a known pseudogene. This CDR3 is 12 amino acids long. The CDR3 spells CTPPRVLDTQYF. The CDR3 region has the DNA TGCACCCCCCCGCGGGTCTTGGATACGCAGTATTTT.

The chain joins TRBV21-1 to TRBJ2-7; the tabulated D call, TRBD1, remains unverified against the DNA. TRBV21-1 is a documented pseudogene. The CDR3 length is 15 residues. CDR3 coding DNA: TGTGCCAGCAGCATATACAAGACAGGCCACTACGAGCAGTACTTC. This translates into CASSIYKTGHYEQYF.